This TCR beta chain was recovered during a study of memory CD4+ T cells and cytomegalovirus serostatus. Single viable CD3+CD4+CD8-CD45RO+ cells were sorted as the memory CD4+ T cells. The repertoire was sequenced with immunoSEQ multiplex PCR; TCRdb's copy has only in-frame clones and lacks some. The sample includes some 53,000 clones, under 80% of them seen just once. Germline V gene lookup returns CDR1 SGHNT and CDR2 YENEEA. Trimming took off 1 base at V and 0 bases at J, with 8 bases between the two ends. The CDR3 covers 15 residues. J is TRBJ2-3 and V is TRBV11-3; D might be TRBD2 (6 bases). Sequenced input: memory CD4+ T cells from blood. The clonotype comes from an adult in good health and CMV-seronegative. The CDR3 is CASSLAGTSTDTQYF. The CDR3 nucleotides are TGTGCCAGCAGCTTAGCGGGGACTAGCACAGATACGCAGTATTTT.